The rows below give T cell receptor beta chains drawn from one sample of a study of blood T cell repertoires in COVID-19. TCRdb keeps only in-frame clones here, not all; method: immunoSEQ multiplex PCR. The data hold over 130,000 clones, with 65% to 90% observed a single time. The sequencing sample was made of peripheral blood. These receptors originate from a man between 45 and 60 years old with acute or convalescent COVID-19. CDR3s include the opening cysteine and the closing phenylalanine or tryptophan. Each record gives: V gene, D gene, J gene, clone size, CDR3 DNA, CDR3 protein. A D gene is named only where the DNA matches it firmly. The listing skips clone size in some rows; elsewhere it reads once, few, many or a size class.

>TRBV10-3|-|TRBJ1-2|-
TGTGCCATAGCTCAGGGTAATGACTATGGCTACACCTTC
CAIAQGNDYGYTF
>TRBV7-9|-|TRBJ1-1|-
TGTGCCAGCAGCTTCGGACAGTCAGTGGTCACTGAAGCTTTCTTT
CASSFGQSVVTEAFF
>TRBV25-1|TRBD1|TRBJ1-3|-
TGTGCCAGCACCTCCGGGACAGGCTCTGGAAACACCATATATTTT
CASTSGTGSGNTIYF
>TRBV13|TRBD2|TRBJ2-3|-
TGTGCCAGCAGCTTAGCTAGCGGGGGTATAACAGATACGCAGTATTTT
CASSLASGGITDTQYF
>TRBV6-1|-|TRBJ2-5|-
TGTGCCAGCAGTGAACTCGCGGCTAGCGTCTACCAAGAGACCCAGTACTTC
CASSELAASVYQETQYF
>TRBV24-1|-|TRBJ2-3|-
TGTGCCACCAGTGATTTAACTGACACAGATACGCAGTATTTT
CATSDLTDTDTQYF
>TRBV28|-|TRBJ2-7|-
TGTGCCAGCAGTTTATCCCCGGACTCGACGCAGTACTTC
CASSLSPDSTQYF
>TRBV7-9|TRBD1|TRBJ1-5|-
TGTGCCAGCAGCCCCGGGACAGGGCTTCAGCCCCAGCATTTT
CASSPGTGLQPQHF
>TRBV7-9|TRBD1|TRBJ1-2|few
TGTGCCAGCAGCTTAGGGGACAGGGCGAGTTATGGCTACACCTTC
CASSLGDRASYGYTF
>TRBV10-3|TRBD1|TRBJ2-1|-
TGTGCCATCAGTGAGTCGTTGGGACAGGGGGGCTACAATGAGCAGTTCTTC
CAISESLGQGGYNEQFF
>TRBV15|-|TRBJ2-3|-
TGTGCCACCAGCGGCAGGGCCGAAACCTCCACAGATACGCAGTATTTT
CATSGRAETSTDTQYF
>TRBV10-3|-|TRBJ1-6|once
TGTGCCATCACCGGAGGGGCAACGGGATCACCCCTCCACTTT
CAITGGATGSPLHF
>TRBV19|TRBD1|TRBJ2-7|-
TGTGCCAGTAGTACCGGGACAGGGAACTACGAGCAGTACTTC
CASSTGTGNYEQYF
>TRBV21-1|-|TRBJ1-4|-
TGTGCCAGCAGACCCTCCCCCGGGACTAATGAAAAACTGTTTTTT
CASRPSPGTNEKLFF
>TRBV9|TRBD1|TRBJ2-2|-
TGTGCCAGCAGCGTAGCAGAAGGGACAGGGTACACCGGGGAGCTGTTTTTT
CASSVAEGTGYTGELFF
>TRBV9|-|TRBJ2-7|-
TGTGCCAGCAGCATTAGCGGAAGCTCCTACGAGCAGTACTTC
CASSISGSSYEQYF
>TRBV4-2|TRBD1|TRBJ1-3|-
TGTGCCAGCAGCGAAGGACAGGGCTTGTCGGGAAACACCATATATTTT
CASSEGQGLSGNTIYF
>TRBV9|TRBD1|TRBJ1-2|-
TGTGCCAGCAGCAAGGGACAGGACACCCTATATGGCTACACCTTC
CASSKGQDTLYGYTF
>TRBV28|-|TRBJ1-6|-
TGTGCCAGCGGTGGGCCAGGGGATTCACCCCTCCACTTT
CASGGPGDSPLHF
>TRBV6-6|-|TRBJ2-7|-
TGTGCCAGCAGCCACGACAGTACCTACGAGCAGTACTTC
CASSHDSTYEQYF
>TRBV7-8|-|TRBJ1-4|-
TGTGCCAGCAGCTTTTACAAGGGGATGAGAACTAATGAAAAACTGTTTTTT
CASSFYKGMRTNEKLFF
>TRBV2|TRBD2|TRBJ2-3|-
TGTGCCAGCAGTTCTAGCGGGGGGGCCGGGGATACGCAGTATTTT
CASSSSGGAGDTQYF
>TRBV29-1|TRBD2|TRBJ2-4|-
TGCAGCGTTGCTCTAGCGGGAAACATTCAGTACTTC
CSVALAGNIQYF
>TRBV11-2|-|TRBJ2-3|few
TGTGCCAGCAGCTTAGGGGGACTCACATTTTCAGATACGCAGTATTTT
CASSLGGLTFSDTQYF
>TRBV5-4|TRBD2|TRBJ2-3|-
TGTGCCAGCAGCCTGTTCTCTAGCGGGGGGCCTAGCACAGATACGCAGTATTTT
CASSLFSSGGPSTDTQYF
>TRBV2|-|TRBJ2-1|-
TGTGCCAGCAGCTCCTCGGACTTCACTGAGCAGTTCTTC
CASSSSDFTEQFF
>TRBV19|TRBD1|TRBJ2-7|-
TGTGCCAGTAGTGTACAGGGGTACCACGAGCAGTACTTC
CASSVQGYHEQYF
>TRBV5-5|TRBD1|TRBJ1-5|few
TGTGCCAGCAGCCCTGGACAGGGCCATCAGCCCCAGCATTTT
CASSPGQGHQPQHF
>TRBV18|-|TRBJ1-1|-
TGTGCCAGCTCACCACGCTCGAACCGGGGGAAGGTGAACACTGAAGCTTTCTTT
CASSPRSNRGKVNTEAFF
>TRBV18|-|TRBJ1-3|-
TGTGCCAGCTCAGAAGGGGCGTCCAGTGGAAACACCATATATTTT
CASSEGASSGNTIYF
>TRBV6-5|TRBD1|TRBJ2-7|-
TGTGCCAGCAGTTACGGGACAGGGGTCTCCTACGAGCAGTACTTC
CASSYGTGVSYEQYF
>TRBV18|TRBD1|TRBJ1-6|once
TGTGCCAGCTCACTACCGGGACAGGTTTTTGGCGGGAATTCACCCCTCCACTTT
CASSLPGQVFGGNSPLHF
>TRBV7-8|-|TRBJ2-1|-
TGTGCCAGCAGCTTTCAGGGACTCCTCCCTTTCAATGAGCAGTTCTTC
CASSFQGLLPFNEQFF
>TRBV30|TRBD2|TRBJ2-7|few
TGTGCCTGGAGTGTTACGACCGGGACTAGCGCCTACGAGCAGTACTTC
CAWSVTTGTSAYEQYF
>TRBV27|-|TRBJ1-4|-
TGTGCCAGCAGGAGACAGTTCTCGCCCTTTAGTGAAAATGAAAAACTGTTTTTT
CASRRQFSPFSENEKLFF
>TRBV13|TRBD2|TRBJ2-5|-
TGTGCCAGCAGCTTGGGACTAGCGGGAGGGCAAGAGACCCAGTACTTC
CASSLGLAGGQETQYF
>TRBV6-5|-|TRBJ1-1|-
TGTGCCAGCAGTTCGCAGGGGTTGGAGGTGATGAGAGCTTTCTTT
CASSSQGLEVMRAFF
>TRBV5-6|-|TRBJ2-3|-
TGTGCCAGCAGCTTCCGGGGTACGCAGTATTTT
CASSFRGTQYF
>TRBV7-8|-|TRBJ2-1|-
TGTGCCAGCAGCTTACGGTGGGACTCTTGGAATGAGCAGTTCTTC
CASSLRWDSWNEQFF
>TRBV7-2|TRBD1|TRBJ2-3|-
TGTGCCAGCAGGATCACAGGGGGCACAAGCGCAGATACGCAGTATTTT
CASRITGGTSADTQYF
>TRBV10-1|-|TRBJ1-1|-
TGCGCCAGCAGTGAGCGCCTCGGGGGGGCTGGTACTGAAGCTTTCTTT
CASSERLGGAGTEAFF
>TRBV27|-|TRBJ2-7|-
TGTGCCAGCAGTACAGGGTACGAGCAGTACTTC
CASSTGYEQYF
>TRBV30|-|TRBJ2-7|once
TGTGCCTGGAGTATAGGGGCTAGGGAGCAGTACTTC
CAWSIGAREQYF
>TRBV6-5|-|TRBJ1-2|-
TGTGCCAGCAGTTACTCATTTCAGGGGCACGGCTACACCTTC
CASSYSFQGHGYTF
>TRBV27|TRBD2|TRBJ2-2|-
TGTGCCAGCAGTTTAAGAGGGACGACTAGCGGCACCGGGGAGCTGTTTTTT
CASSLRGTTSGTGELFF
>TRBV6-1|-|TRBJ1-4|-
TGTGCCAGCAGTGACGGGACACGATTTACTAATGAAAAACTGTTTTTT
CASSDGTRFTNEKLFF
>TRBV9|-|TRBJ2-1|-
TGTGCCAGCAGCGTAGCGGCTAGCGACAATGAGCAGTTCTTC
CASSVAASDNEQFF
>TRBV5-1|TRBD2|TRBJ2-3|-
TGCGCCAGCAGCTTAGCGGGAGTTGGCACAGATACGCAGTATTTT
CASSLAGVGTDTQYF
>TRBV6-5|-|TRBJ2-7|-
TGTGCCAGCAGTTACGGTGGAGGACTCCCCTACGAGCAGTACTTC
CASSYGGGLPYEQYF
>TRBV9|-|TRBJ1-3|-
TGTGCCAGCACCGAGACGGGCTCTGGAAACACCATATATTTT
CASTETGSGNTIYF
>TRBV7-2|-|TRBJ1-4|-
TGTGCCAGCAGCTCCCAGACAGGACCTAATGAAAAACTGTTTTTT
CASSSQTGPNEKLFF
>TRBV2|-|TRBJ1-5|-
TGTGCCAGCAGTGCACGCAACTATCAGCCCCAGCATTTT
CASSARNYQPQHF
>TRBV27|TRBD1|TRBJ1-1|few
TGTGCCAGCAGCCCAGGGGGTATCCCTGAAGCTTTCTTT
CASSPGGIPEAFF
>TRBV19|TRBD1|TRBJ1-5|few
TGTGCCAGTAGCGCGAGGGGGCTAGCATACCAGCCCCAGCATTTT
CASSARGLAYQPQHF
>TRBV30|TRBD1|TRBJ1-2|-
TGTGCCAGCAGCCGGGACAGGGGGTTTCCAGGTGGCTACACCTTC
CASSRDRGFPGGYTF
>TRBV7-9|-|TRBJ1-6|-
TGTGCCAGCAGCGCCTCCGGGATGAGAAATTCACCCCTCCACTTT
CASSASGMRNSPLHF
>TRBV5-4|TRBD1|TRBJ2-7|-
TGTGCCAGCAGTCCCGGGACAGGGGTCTCCTACGAGCAGTACTTC
CASSPGTGVSYEQYF